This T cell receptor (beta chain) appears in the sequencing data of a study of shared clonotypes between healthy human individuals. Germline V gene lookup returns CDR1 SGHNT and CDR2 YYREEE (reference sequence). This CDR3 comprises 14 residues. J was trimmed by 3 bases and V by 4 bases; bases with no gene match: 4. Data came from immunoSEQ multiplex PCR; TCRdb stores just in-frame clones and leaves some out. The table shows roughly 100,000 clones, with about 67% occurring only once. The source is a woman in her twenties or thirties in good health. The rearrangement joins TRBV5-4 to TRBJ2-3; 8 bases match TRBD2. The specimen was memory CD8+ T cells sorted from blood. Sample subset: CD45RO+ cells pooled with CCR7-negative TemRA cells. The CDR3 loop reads CASSGGRPTDTQYF. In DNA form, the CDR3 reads TGTGCCAGCAGCGGCGGGAGGCCGACAGATACGCAGTATTTT.